Detailed here is one T cell receptor (beta chain). This clonotype was observed many times. Its binding antigen is unknown. There are no base qualities to consult, and no much larger clone falls within one base. From cysteine to phenylalanine, the CDR3 is 14 amino acids long. The DNA shown is the 42-base CDR3, in frame from base 1. The germline V gene gives CDR1 as MGHDK and CDR2 as SYGVNS. V lost 3 bases and J lost 10 bases, and the count of bases not matched to a germline gene is 7. The library was made by 5' RACE. TCRdb names NextSeq 500 as the instrument used. Unique molecular identifiers were attached to individual cDNA molecules in the TCR library protocol so that sequencing error and PCR bias could be corrected. Both TCR alpha and beta chains were sequenced, and tight co-correlation was observed between alpha and beta sequence abundances in each sample. Regarding the original processing steps: V gene, J gene and CDR3 annotation of TCR sequences was performed with Decombinator V4. TCRs were defined as expanded if a significant change between any two time points was detected under a Poisson model with p below 0.0001. TCR abundances were normalised to the total number of TCRs sequenced per sample and expressed as counts per million. TRAV1-2 paired with TRAJ12, TRAJ20 or TRAJ33 defined MAIT TCRs, while TRAV10 paired with TRAJ18 defined iNKT TCRs. VDJdb, accessed on 1 November 2021, was searched for TCRs annotated for CMV, EBV and SARS-CoV-2, and TCRs annotated for more than one antigen were excluded. The public reads were reanalyzed by TCRdb: fastp trimming at Q25, MiXCR alignment, in-frame beta chains only. Duplicate CDR3 protein sequences are folded into a single record with the most common DNA and genes. In this record, the V and J calls reflect TCRdb's handling and not the investigators' own analysis. The table for this sample lists 98,000 or so distinct CDR3 sequences; about 12% of them were counted only once. 3.5% to 5% of the sample goes to the ten largest clones.

A case-control design nested within a healthcare worker cohort in London, UK, was used, with weekly nasopharyngeal swab PCR tests and blood sampling performed. Healthcare workers were recruited between 23 and 31 March 2020, during the week of the UK lockdown, and were followed weekly for up to roughly 16 weeks. The data originate from a study of early T cells in non-severe SARS-CoV-2 infection (dated by TCRdb to the early 2020s). Background on the whole study: TCR sequencing used bulk RNA from unsorted whole blood, so alpha and beta chains could not be paired. Overall study outcomes, separate from this receptor: VDJdb matching was skewed toward anti-spike CD8 responses and likely underestimated virus-specific expansions by missing private and CD4 specificities.

The chain uses TRBV25-1 and TRBJ2-4; the junction holds 9 bases that match TRBD1. The sequence came from an adult who was a healthcare worker with PCR-confirmed SARS-CoV-2 infection or an uninfected control (not recorded which). The starting material was whole blood, obtained at baseline. The DNA sequence follows: TGTGCCAGCAGTGACGGACAGGGGCGAACTATTCAGTACTTC. It specifies CASSDGQGRTIQYF.